A single sample gave rise to the 18 T cell receptor beta chains below, sequenced in a study of regulatory T cells. Points from the study as a whole: Hydrophobic residues at CDR3 positions 6 and 7 were enriched in conventional CD4+ T cells of CD3G-deficient patients.

Primers: 52 TRBV forward and 13 TRBJ reverse. Only in-frame clones appear in the TCRdb table, and some are missing; sequencing was by immunoSEQ multiplex PCR. The data show tens of thousands of clones, about 88% seen once. Their cognate antigens are unknown. Sequencing was carried out using conventional CD4+ T cells sorted from blood. Source of these receptors: a young adult with CD3G deficiency.

The chain links TRBV5-4 to TRBJ1-2, with 7 bases fitting TRBD1. Germline V gene lookup returns CDR1 SGHNT and CDR2 YYREEE (reference sequence). The CDR3 loop spans 13 amino acids. V was pared by 0 bases and J by 6 bases, with 2 bases of the junction left unmatched. The CDR3 sequence: CASSLGQGHGYTF. The CDR3 DNA reads TGTGCCAGCAGCTTGGGACAGGGCCATGGCTACACCTTC.

The chain is built from TRBV5-1 and TRBJ2-7; 14 nucleotides agree with TRBD2. CDR1 and CDR2 (germline): SGHRS, YFSETQ. CDR3 size: 15 residues. Trimming at V came to 4 bases and at J to 5 bases, leaving 5 bases not matched to a gene. CDR3 protein: CASSPTSGGAHEQYF. CDR3 nucleotides: TGCGCCAGCAGCCCGACTAGCGGGGGGGCCCACGAGCAGTACTTC.

The rearrangement links TRBV6-1 to TRBJ2-7, with TRBD1 as a possible D gene (6 bases). The CDR3 has 14 amino acids. Trimming took off 5 bases at V and 3 bases at J, with 14 bases between the two ends. CDR1 MNHNS and CDR2 SASEGT come from the germline V gene. DNA of the CDR3: TGTGCCAGCAGTTTGACAGGCGGGTTCTACGAGCAGTACTTC. It is translated as CASSLTGGFYEQYF.

V gene TRBV23-1 combines with J gene TRBJ1-1; D remains ambiguous. TRBV23-1 is sorted into the ORF group, with uncertain function. Trimming removed 11 bases from V and 4 bases from J, with 17 bases in between. The CDR3 totals 13 residues. CDR3 in DNA: TGCGCCGGGCGCGGCAGCCCCTTCACTGAAGCTTTCTTT. Amino acid sequence: CAGRGSPFTEAFF.

For this clone: At the DNA level, this CDR3 is encoded by other sequences in the same sample as well. CDR3 nucleotide sequence: TGTGCCTGGAGTGTAAAGTCGTACAGGGTGAACACTGAAGCTTTCTTT. This encodes CAWSVKSYRVNTEAFF. This chain uses TRBV30 with TRBJ1-1; weak D call: TRBD1 (6 bases). Germline assignment: CDR1 GTSNPN and CDR2 SVGIG (reference sequence). The CDR3 is 16 residues long. Trimming took 0 bases from V and 0 from J, leaving 14 bases between them.

The chain employs TRBV6-6 and TRBJ1-6, with D possibly TRBD1 on 6 matching bases. From germline, CDR1 is MNHNY and CDR2 SVGAGI (reference sequence). The V end lost 2 bases, the J end lost 9 bases, and 17 bases lay between the germline ends. This CDR3 region has 16 residues. CDR3 protein: CASSYGVGGFGSPLHF. In nucleotides, the CDR3 is TGTGCCAGCAGTTACGGGGTAGGGGGGTTCGGTTCACCCCTCCACTTT.

The CDR3 DNA sequence: TGCAGCGCTTTACAGGGGATCGGCTACACCTTC. Its translation is CSALQGIGYTF. V is TRBV29-1 and J is TRBJ1-2, with 7 bases identical to TRBD1. The germline V gene has CDR1 SQVTM and CDR2 ANQGSEA. V lost 7 bases and J lost 8; bases outside the gene matches: 7. This CDR3 is 11 amino acids long.

V is TRBV5-1 and J is TRBJ2-1, with TRBD2 as a possible D gene (6 bases). CDR1 and CDR2 (germline): SGHRS, YFSETQ. The CDR3 covers 14 residues. Trimming shortened V by 2 bases and J by 3 bases, and 9 bases separated the two germline ends. The CDR3 here is CASSFGGYYNEQFF. For the CDR3, the DNA is TGCGCCAGCAGCTTTGGAGGGTACTACAATGAGCAGTTCTTC.

V gene TRBV6-1 combines with J gene TRBJ2-7; D is possibly TRBD1 or TRBD2 (5 bases each). Germline V gene lookup returns CDR1 MNHNS and CDR2 SASEGT. V gave up 1 base and J gave up 6 bases, with 16 bases separating them. The CDR3 is 15 amino acids. CDR3 region: CASSEGGAGRTEQYF. Here the CDR3 DNA reads TGTGCCAGCAGTGAAGGAGGGGCAGGGAGAACCGAGCAGTACTTC.

The chain is built from TRBV28 and TRBJ2-7; D perhaps matches TRBD2 (5 bases). Germline V gives CDR1 MDHEN, CDR2 SYDVKM. The CDR3 sequence is 12 residues long. V was shortened by 6 bases and J by 6 bases, with 12 bases between the two germline ends. The CDR3 protein is CASSPWTGEQYF. The DNA of the CDR3 is TGTGCCAGCAGCCCTTGGACTGGCGAGCAGTACTTC. The variable domain in full, completed from reference TRBV28 and TRBJ2-7, reads DVKVTQSSRYLVKRTGEKVFLECVQDMDHENMFWYRQDPGLGLRLIYFSYDVKMKEKGDIPEGYSVSREKKERFSLILESASTNQTSMYLCASSPWTGEQYFGPGTRLTVT.

This chain uses TRBV27 with TRBJ1-3; 8 nucleotides match TRBD1. Trimming at V came to 4 bases and at J to 5 bases, leaving 7 bases not matched to a gene. The germline gives CDR1 MNHEY, CDR2 SMNVEV (reference sequence). The CDR3 is 15 residues long. The CDR3 DNA reads as TGTGCCAGCAGTTCTGACAGGGGAAGCCGAAACACCATATATTTT. Amino acids: CASSSDRGSRNTIYF.

The chain is built from TRBV5-1 and TRBJ2-7, with unresolved D. The ends were cut back, 3 bases at V and 2 bases at J, with 12 bases in the middle. CDR3 length equals 14 residues. Germline CDR1 and CDR2: SGHRS and YFSETQ. The CDR3 reads CASSYGPGPYEQYF. For the CDR3, the DNA is TGCGCCAGCAGCTACGGGCCAGGCCCCTACGAGCAGTACTTC.

The chain carries TRBV28 and TRBJ2-7, with TRBD1 identical over 9 bases. Germline trimming cut 6 bases from V and 7 bases from J; bases unmatched to any gene: 16. Germline-derived CDR1 and CDR2 are MDHEN and SYDVKM. This CDR3 comprises 16 residues. The CDR3 DNA follows: TGTGCCAGCAGCCCTGACCGACAGGGGGGCAGAGGAGAGCAGTACTTC. Its translation is CASSPDRQGGRGEQYF.

This chain uses TRBV10-3 with TRBJ2-7; 8 positions match TRBD1. The germline CDR1 and CDR2 sequences are ENHRY and SYGVKD. V dropped 10 bases and J dropped 5; count of bases not matched to a gene: 4. The CDR3 extends over 11 amino acids. The DNA for the CDR3 is TGTGCCACCGGACAGGGCCACGAGCAGTACTTC. Its translation is CATGQGHEQYF.

The chain recombines TRBV9 with TRBJ2-1; D may match TRBD1 or TRBD2 (6 bases each). The CDR3 is 14 residues long. Germline V lookup: CDR1 SGDLS, CDR2 YYNGEE. Between the trimmed V and J ends, which lost 9 bases and 15 bases, there was a span of 28 bases. CDR3 in DNA: TGTGCCACTTCTCGGGGGCCCGGCCTTGGTAGCCTGTTCTTC. Translating gives CATSRGPGLGSLFF.

V is TRBV5-1 and J is TRBJ1-2, with D perhaps matching TRBD1 (6 bases). V was trimmed by 4 bases and J by 4 bases, leaving 11 bases between them. Germline V lookup: CDR1 SGHRS, CDR2 YFSETQ. The CDR3 sequence is 13 residues long. CDR3 sequence: CASSVQGSYGYTF. The CDR3 DNA follows: TGCGCCAGCAGCGTGCAGGGGAGCTATGGCTACACCTTC. Based on the CDR3 plus reference TRBV5-1 and TRBJ1-2, the full variable domain is KAGVTQTPRYLIKTRGQQVTLSCSPISGHRSVSWYQQTPGQGLQFLFEYFSETQRNKGNFPGRFSGRQFSNSRSEMNVSTLELGDSALYLCASSVQGSYGYTFGSGTRLTVV.

V gene TRBV6-6 combines with J gene TRBJ2-7, with D perhaps TRBD1 or TRBD2 (5 bases each). V was trimmed by 5 bases and J by 8 bases, leaving 10 bases between them. CDR1 MNHNY and CDR2 SVGAGI come from the germline V gene (reference sequence). CDR3 length: 11 residues. DNA for the CDR3: TGTGCCAGCAGTAACCTGGGACAGCAGTACTTC. It specifies CASSNLGQQYF.

The CDR3 spells CASTLEGPTFYGYTF. In nucleotides, the CDR3 is TGTGCCAGCACCCTGGAAGGGCCGACTTTCTATGGCTACACCTTC. The rearrangement joins TRBV6-1 to TRBJ1-2, with D unclear. Trimming removed 7 bases at V and 4 bases at J, with 19 bases between. This CDR3 is built from 15 residues. CDR1 is MNHNS, CDR2 SASEGT, per germline.